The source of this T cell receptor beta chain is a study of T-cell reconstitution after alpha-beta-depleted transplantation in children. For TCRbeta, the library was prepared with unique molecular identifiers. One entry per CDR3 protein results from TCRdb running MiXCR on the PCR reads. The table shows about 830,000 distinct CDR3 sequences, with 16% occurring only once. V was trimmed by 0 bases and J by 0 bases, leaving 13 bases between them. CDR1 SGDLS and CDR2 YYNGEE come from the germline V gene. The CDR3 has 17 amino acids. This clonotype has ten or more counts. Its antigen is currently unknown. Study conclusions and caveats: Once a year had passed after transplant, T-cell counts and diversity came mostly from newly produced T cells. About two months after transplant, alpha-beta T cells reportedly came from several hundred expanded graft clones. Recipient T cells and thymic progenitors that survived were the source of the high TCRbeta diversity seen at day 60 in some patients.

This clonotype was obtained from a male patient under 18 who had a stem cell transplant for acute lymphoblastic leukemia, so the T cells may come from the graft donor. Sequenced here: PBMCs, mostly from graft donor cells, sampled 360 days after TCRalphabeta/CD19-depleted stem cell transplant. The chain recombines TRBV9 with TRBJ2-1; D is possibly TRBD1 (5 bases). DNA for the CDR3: TGTGCCAGCAGCGTAGAGGTAGGGGTACCCTCCTACAATGAGCAGTTCTTC. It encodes CASSVEVGVPSYNEQFF.